The entry below describes one T cell receptor beta chain. In the original processing: Amplification from reference gene primers served as the basis for estimated nucleated cell counts. Only in-frame clones appear in the TCRdb table, and some are missing; sequencing was by immunoSEQ multiplex PCR. The V and J calls and clone size are taken from that table; D and trimming were inferred from the DNA. The sample has 100,000 to 150,000 clones; 80% are singletons. This sample was taken from a study of blood T cell repertoires in COVID-19. Across the whole study: There were acute and convalescent COVID-19 samples, and they came from the United States, Italy and Spain. In each case, the material was cDNA or gDNA derived from T cells, B-cell-depleted T cells, or PBMCs.

The V gene lost 0 bases and the J gene lost 4 bases, with 7 bases spanning the gap. The CDR3 has 13 residues. Germline V gives CDR1 SGDLS, CDR2 YYNGEE. Sequenced input: peripheral blood. The rearrangement joins TRBV9 to TRBJ1-2; the D is unclear. The source of this sequence is a man in his 60s with active or convalescent COVID-19. The CDR3 DNA sequence: TGTGCCAGCAGCGTAGGGCAGTTCTATGGCTACACCTTC. Residues: CASSVGQFYGYTF.